These T cell receptor beta chains were read from a single sample in a study of identical twins. TCRdb re-called the 5' RACE reads with MiXCR, one entry per CDR3 protein. The sample lists some 500,000 distinct CDR3 sequences; roughly an eighth were seen once. The same specimen was also included in a second study, on yellow fever vaccine responses in identical twins.

The sequencing input was CD4+ T cells sorted from blood. These receptors all come from a woman aged 18-30 years in good health. Each CDR3 is given with its conserved first and last residue. A D gene is named only where the DNA matches it firmly. Clone size, where shown, is once, few, many, or a class for clones that have expanded.

V: TRBV11-2
size: .
length: 14
D: .
J: TRBJ2-3
CDR3: CASSPGPGVDTQYF

V: TRBV3-1
size: .
length: 13
D: .
J: TRBJ2-1
CDR3: CASSQGLVDEQFF

V: TRBV5-1
size: .
length: 15
D: TRBD2
J: TRBJ2-3
CDR3: CASSIQGREVDTQYF

V: TRBV14
size: few
length: 18
D: TRBD1
J: TRBJ2-6
CDR3: CASSPRQGFHSGANVLTF

V: TRBV6-5
size: .
length: 16
D: TRBD1
J: TRBJ1-2
CDR3: CASSYKGGASFYGYTF

V: TRBV20-1
size: .
length: 15
D: .
J: TRBJ2-7
CDR3: CSAQPGGGSSYEQYF

V: TRBV11-1
size: many
length: 13
D: .
J: TRBJ1-1
CDR3: CASSLGLHTEAFF

V: TRBV5-1
size: .
length: 16
D: TRBD1
J: TRBJ2-5
CDR3: CASSLDVGGIAETQYF

V: TRBV7-9
size: .
length: 15
D: .
J: TRBJ2-7
CDR3: CASSLRDVRAYEQYF

V: TRBV14
size: .
length: 15
D: .
J: TRBJ2-5
CDR3: CASSQVSRGRETQYF

V: TRBV5-1
size: few
length: 15
D: TRBD1
J: TRBJ2-7
CDR3: CASSRGQGSAYEQYF

V: TRBV5-1
size: many
length: 15
D: .
J: TRBJ2-3
CDR3: CASSPGGASTDTQYF

V: TRBV18
size: few
length: 14
D: TRBD1
J: TRBJ2-4
CDR3: CASSPPTGENIQYF

V: TRBV29-1
size: few
length: 11
D: .
J: TRBJ1-2
CDR3: CSVYGTKDYTF

V: TRBV2
size: .
length: 13
D: .
J: TRBJ2-3
CDR3: CASSGEYTDTQYF

V: TRBV7-6
size: few
length: 12
D: .
J: TRBJ2-3
CDR3: CASSLYADTQYF

V: TRBV2
size: .
length: 14
D: TRBD2
J: TRBJ2-7
CDR3: CAIRPTSGTYEQYF

V: TRBV6-2/TRBV6-3
size: .
length: 15
D: TRBD2
J: TRBJ2-1
CDR3: CASRDGTSGDNEQFF

V: TRBV11-2
size: few
length: 15
D: .
J: TRBJ2-3
CDR3: CASSFQRPSTDTQYF

V: TRBV6-1
size: .
length: 13
D: .
J: TRBJ1-5
CDR3: CASRPNGDQPQHF

V: TRBV7-4
size: many
length: 17
D: TRBD2
J: TRBJ2-3
CDR3: CASSTRAGGLDTDTQYF

V: TRBV3-1
size: .
length: 13
D: .
J: TRBJ1-2
CDR3: CASSHGSSYGYTF

V: TRBV5-1
size: .
length: 15
D: .
J: TRBJ2-2
CDR3: CASSFDRPNTGELFF

V: TRBV7-9
size: .
length: 17
D: .
J: TRBJ1-1
CDR3: CASSLVLGRASRGEAFF

V: TRBV6-4
size: many
length: 14
D: TRBD2
J: TRBJ2-1
CDR3: CASSALAGGNEQFF

V: TRBV12-3/TRBV12-4
size: few
length: 12
D: .
J: TRBJ2-1
CDR3: CASKRGGNEQFF

V: TRBV14
size: .
length: 17
D: .
J: TRBJ2-6
CDR3: CASSPWTVGVGANVLTF

V: TRBV5-1
size: many
length: 14
D: TRBD1
J: TRBJ2-1
CDR3: CASSPGQGVNEQFF

V: TRBV5-1
size: .
length: 13
D: TRBD1
J: TRBJ2-7
CDR3: CASSLTGIHEQYF

V: TRBV15
size: .
length: 17
D: TRBD2
J: TRBJ2-1
CDR3: CATSRDNRGGKGDEQFF

V: TRBV6-2/TRBV6-3
size: .
length: 13
D: .
J: TRBJ2-3
CDR3: CASTGKSTDTQYF

V: TRBV10-3
size: few
length: 15
D: .
J: TRBJ1-2
CDR3: CAISESATTYYGYTF

V: TRBV29-1
size: .
length: 13
D: TRBD1
J: TRBJ2-3
CDR3: CSAGQGALDTQYF

V: TRBV5-5
size: few
length: 12
D: .
J: TRBJ1-5
CDR3: CASSLKDQPQHF

V: TRBV9
size: few
length: 15
D: .
J: TRBJ2-7
CDR3: CASSVEAVGVYEQYF

V: TRBV7-3
size: .
length: 15
D: .
J: TRBJ2-2
CDR3: CASSLRGIGTGELFF

V: TRBV12-3/TRBV12-4
size: many
length: 11
D: .
J: TRBJ2-1
CDR3: CASRKYNEQFF

V: TRBV5-1
size: .
length: 14
D: TRBD2
J: TRBJ2-7
CDR3: CASRVRGGAYEQYF

V: TRBV24-1
size: many
length: 15
D: .
J: TRBJ1-4
CDR3: CATSDRTATNEKLFF

V: TRBV15
size: few
length: 17
D: .
J: TRBJ2-3
CDR3: CATSRGEADPSTDTQYF